This TCR beta chain was sequenced in a study of cytomegalovirus exposure and HLA in healthy donors. Study-wide context: The Caucasian-associated ancestry cluster contained approximately 81% of the approximately 390 genotyped donors. Points from the study as a whole: After further analysis at a later stage, 15,000 to 20,000 TCR beta sequences were associated with HLA alleles at 0.05 false discovery rate.

The PCR ran on 60 Vbeta and 13 Jbeta primers. The assay was immunoSEQ multiplex PCR, and TCRdb's table has in-frame clones only and misses some. Of roughly 190,000 clones listed, around four fifths are singletons. About this clone: No antigen is known for it.

Germline loops: CDR1 SGHVS, CDR2 FQNEAQ. This CDR3 contains 14 residues. Trimming shortened V by 1 base and J by 4 bases, and 11 bases separated the two germline ends. The chain uses TRBV7-8 and TRBJ2-7, with D tentatively TRBD2 (5 bases). Input material: PBMCs. The TCR was taken from a man aged 35-49 years in good health and CMV-seropositive. CDR3 protein: CASSLGAVKYEQYF. The CDR3 bases are TGTGCCAGCAGCTTAGGAGCGGTTAAATACGAGCAGTACTTC.